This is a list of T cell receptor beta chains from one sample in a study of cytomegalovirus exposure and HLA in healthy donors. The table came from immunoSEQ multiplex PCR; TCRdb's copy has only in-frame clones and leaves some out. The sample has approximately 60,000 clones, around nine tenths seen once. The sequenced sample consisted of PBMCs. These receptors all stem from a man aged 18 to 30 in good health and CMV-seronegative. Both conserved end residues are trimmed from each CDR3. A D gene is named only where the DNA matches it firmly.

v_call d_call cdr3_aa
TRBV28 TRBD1 ASRRQGSSNQPQH
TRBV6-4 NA ASSDSLLVSYEQY
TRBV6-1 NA ASSEGTVGGYT
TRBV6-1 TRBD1 ASRESGQDNQPQH
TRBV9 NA ASSRSWDLLGIGNTQY
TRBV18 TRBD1 ASSPGQGRSNRNQPQH
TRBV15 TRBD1 ATSSRDRGLTGEY
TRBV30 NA AWRTLDTVNTEAF
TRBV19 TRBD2 ASSKRRGTSGRGSSYNEQF
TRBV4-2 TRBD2 ASSQTRTSSTDTQY
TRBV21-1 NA ASSKGQGVGYT
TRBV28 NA ASSQGGQETQY
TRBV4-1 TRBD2 ASSQESSGTPTDTQY
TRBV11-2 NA ASSLGGGPNEKLF
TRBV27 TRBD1 ASSPGDRDRWLFSGANVLT